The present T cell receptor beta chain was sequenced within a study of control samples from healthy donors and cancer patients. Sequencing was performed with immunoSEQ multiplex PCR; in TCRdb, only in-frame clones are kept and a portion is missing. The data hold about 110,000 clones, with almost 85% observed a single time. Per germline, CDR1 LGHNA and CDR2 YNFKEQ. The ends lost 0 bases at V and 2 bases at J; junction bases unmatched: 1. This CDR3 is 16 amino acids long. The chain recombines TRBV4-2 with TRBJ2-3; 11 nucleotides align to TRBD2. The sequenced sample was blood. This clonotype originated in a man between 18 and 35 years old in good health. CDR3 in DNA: TGTGCCAGCAGCCAAGATAGCGGGGGGGTCACAGATACGCAGTATTTT. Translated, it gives CASSQDSGGVTDTQYF.